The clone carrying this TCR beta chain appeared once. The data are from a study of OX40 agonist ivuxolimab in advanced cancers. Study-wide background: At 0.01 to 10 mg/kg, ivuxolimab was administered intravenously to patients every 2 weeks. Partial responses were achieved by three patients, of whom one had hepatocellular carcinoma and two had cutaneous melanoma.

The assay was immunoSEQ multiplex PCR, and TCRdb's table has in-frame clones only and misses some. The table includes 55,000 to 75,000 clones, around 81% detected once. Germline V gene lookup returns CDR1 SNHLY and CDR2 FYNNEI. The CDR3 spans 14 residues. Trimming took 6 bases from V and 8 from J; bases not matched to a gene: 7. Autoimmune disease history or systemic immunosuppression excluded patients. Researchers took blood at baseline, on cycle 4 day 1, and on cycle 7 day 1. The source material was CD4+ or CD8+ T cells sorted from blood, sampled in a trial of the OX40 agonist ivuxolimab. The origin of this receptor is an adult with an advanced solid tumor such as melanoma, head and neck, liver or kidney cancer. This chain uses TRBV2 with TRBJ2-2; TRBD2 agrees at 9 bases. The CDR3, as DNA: TGTGCCAGCAGGCTAGCGGGGACCGGGGGGGAGCTGTTTTTT. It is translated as CASRLAGTGGELFF.